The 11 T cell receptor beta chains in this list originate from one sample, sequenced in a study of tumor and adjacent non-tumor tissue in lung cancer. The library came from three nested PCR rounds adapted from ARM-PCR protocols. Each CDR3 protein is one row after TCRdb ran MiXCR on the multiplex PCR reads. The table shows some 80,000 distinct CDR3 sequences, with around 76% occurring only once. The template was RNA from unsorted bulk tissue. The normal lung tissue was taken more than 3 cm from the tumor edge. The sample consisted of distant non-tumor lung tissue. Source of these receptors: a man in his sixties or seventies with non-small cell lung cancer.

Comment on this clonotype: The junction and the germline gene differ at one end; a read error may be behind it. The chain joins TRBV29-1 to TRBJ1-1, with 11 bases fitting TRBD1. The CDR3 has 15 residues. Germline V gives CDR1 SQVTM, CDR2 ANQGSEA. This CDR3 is CRVGGDRGIKNGAFF. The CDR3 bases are TGCAGGGTTGGGGGGGACAGGGGGATAAAAAATGGGGCTTTCTTT.

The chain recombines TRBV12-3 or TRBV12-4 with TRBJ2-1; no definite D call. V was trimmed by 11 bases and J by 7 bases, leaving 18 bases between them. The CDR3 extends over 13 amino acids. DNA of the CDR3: TGTGCCTGCAATTTAGTAGGTGGTAATGAGCAGTTCTTC. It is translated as CACNLVGGNEQFF.

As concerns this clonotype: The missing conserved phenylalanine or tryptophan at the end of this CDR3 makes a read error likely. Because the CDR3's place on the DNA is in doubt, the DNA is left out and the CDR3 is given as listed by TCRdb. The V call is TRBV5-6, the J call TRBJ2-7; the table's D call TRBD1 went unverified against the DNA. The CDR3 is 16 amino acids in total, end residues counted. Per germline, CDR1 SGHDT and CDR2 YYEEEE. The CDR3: CTSSSVVRDRTYEQYL.

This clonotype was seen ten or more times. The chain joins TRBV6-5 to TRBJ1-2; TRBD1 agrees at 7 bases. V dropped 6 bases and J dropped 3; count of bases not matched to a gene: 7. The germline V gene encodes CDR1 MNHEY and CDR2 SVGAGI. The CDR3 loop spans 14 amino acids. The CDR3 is CASREGAQDYGYTF. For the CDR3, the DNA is TGTGCCAGCAGAGAGGGGGCGCAGGACTATGGCTACACCTTC.

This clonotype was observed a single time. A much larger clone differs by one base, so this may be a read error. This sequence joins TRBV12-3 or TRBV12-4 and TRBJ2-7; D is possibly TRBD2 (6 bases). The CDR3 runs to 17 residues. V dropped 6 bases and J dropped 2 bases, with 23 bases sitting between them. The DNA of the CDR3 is TGTGCCAGCAGCTCATATCCGATAGGGAGGAATACCTACGAGCAGTACTTC. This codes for CASSSYPIGRNTYEQYF.

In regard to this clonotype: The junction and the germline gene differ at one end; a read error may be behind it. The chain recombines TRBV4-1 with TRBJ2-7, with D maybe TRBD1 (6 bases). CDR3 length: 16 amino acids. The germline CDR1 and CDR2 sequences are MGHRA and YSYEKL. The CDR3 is CASSRTLEGEGDERYF. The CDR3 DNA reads TGCGCTAGCAGCCGGACACTAGAGGGAGAGGGGGACGAGAGGTACTTC.

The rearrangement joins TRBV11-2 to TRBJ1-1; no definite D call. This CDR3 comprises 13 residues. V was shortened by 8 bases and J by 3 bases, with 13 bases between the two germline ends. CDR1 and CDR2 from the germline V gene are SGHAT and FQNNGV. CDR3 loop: CASRTTVYTEAFF. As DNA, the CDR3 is TGTGCCAGCCGGACGACGGTTTACACTGAAGCTTTCTTT.

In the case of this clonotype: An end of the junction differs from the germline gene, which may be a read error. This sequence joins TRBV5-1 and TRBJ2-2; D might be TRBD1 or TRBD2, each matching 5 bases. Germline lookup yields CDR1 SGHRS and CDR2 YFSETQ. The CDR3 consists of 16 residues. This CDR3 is CASSVNGAANTGVLFF. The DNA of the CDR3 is TGCGCCAGCAGCGTGAATGGGGCTGCGAACACCGGGGTGCTGTTTTTT.

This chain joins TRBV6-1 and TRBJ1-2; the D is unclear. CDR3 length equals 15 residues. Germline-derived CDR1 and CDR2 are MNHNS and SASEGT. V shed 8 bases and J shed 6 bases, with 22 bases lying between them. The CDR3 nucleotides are TGTGCCAGCGGTGCAACAAACGGGGTACGGGATGGCTACACCTTC. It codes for CASGATNGVRDGYTF.

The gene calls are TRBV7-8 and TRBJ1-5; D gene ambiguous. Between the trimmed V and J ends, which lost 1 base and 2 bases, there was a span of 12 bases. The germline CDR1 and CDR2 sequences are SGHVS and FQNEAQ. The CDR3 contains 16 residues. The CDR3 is CASSLVVGSGNQPQHF. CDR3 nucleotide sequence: TGTGCCAGCAGCTTAGTAGTGGGTAGTGGCAATCAGCCCCAGCATTTT.

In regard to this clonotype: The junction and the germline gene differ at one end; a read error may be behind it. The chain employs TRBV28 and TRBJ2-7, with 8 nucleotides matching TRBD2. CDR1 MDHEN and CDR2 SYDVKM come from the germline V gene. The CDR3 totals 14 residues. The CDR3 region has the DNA TGTGCCAGCAGATTATTAGCGGGAACCTACGAGCAGTACTTC. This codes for CASRLLAGTYEQYF.